This T cell receptor beta chain originates from a study of blood T cell repertoires in COVID-19. Study overall: Italy, Spain and the United States were the sources of the convalescent and acute COVID-19 samples. T cells, B-cell-depleted T cells, or PBMCs supplied cDNA or gDNA.

Per the original methods: Amplification from reference gene primers served as the basis for estimated nucleated cell counts. Libraries were prepared by immunoSEQ multiplex PCR; TCRdb keeps only in-frame clonotypes and omits some of them. V and J calls and clone size are copied from that table; D and trimming were computed from the DNA. The sample carries 340,000 or so clones, around four fifths recorded once. This CDR3 contains 16 residues. V was cut by 0 bases and J by 2 bases, with 12 bases left in between. Germline V gene lookup returns CDR1 MGHRA and CDR2 YSYEKL. This chain joins TRBV4-1 and TRBJ2-3; D may be TRBD2 (7 bases). Sequences were obtained from peripheral blood. The sequence derives from a man aged 25 to 45 with active or convalescent COVID-19. In DNA, the CDR3 is TGCGCCAGCAGCCAAGAGTGGCGGGGGCCCACAGATACGCAGTATTTT. It is translated as CASSQEWRGPTDTQYF.